These 18 T cell receptor beta chains were all obtained from the same sample, sequenced in a study of control samples from healthy donors and cancer patients. Data came from immunoSEQ multiplex PCR; TCRdb stores just in-frame clones and leaves some out. The table shows more than 85,000 clones, with more than 75% occurring only once. The sample was PBMCs. These receptors were collected from an older woman with lung cancer.

Points on this clone: The final CDR3 position lacks the conserved phenylalanine or tryptophan, pointing to a likely read error. It is unclear where the CDR3 begins or ends on the DNA, so no DNA is shown, and the CDR3 is as TCRdb lists it. The chain links TRBV5-6 to TRBJ1-2; the table calls TRBD1, which could not be checked here. Germline CDR1 SGHDT, CDR2 YYEEEE. The CDR3 is made up of 11 amino acids, end residues included. CDR3 residues: CASSLATELHL.

This chain uses TRBV5-5 with TRBJ2-2; 14 nucleotides align to TRBD2. After removal of 3 bases from V and 1 base from J, the junction contained 2 bases not matched to a gene. The CDR3 is made up of 17 amino acids. Germline V gene sequence: CDR1 SGHKS, CDR2 YYEKEE (reference sequence). The CDR3 protein is CASSSGLAGGNTGELFF. CDR3 nucleotide sequence: TGTGCCAGCAGCTCAGGACTAGCGGGGGGGAACACCGGGGAGCTGTTTTTT. Full variable domain (remainder filled in from reference TRBV5-5 and TRBJ2-2): DAGVTQSPTHLIKTRGQQVTLRCSPISGHKSVSWYQQVLGQGPQFIFQYYEKEERGRGNFPDRFSARQFPNYSSELNVNALLLGDSALYLCASSSGLAGGNTGELFFGEGSRLTVL.

The chain employs TRBV7-2 and TRBJ1-4; D is undetermined. Trimming left V 1 base short and J 0 bases short, with 9 bases between. Germline V gene sequence: CDR1 SGHTA, CDR2 FQGNSA. The CDR3 contains 16 residues. The CDR3 region is CASSLEPPATNEKLFF. The CDR3 DNA reads TGTGCCAGCAGCTTAGAACCTCCCGCAACTAATGAAAAACTGTTTTTT.

V is TRBV11-3 and J is TRBJ2-2; TRBD2 might be the D (5 bases). Trimming left V 2 bases short and J 0 bases short, with 10 bases between. This CDR3 region has 16 residues. Germline values: CDR1 SGHNT, CDR2 YENEEA. The CDR3 coding sequence is TGTGCCAGCAGCTTAAATTGGGAGCCGAACACCGGGGAGCTGTTTTTT. Translating gives CASSLNWEPNTGELFF.

The rearrangement uses TRBV5-6 and TRBJ2-1; D uncertain. This CDR3 has 16 residues. Germline-derived CDR1 and CDR2 are SGHDT and YYEEEE. Trimming took 9 bases from V and 0 from J, leaving 19 bases between them. CDR3 residues: CATSADLWSSYNEQFF. The CDR3, as DNA: TGTGCCACCTCGGCCGACTTGTGGAGCTCCTACAATGAGCAGTTCTTC. Full variable domain (outside the CDR3, taken from reference TRBV5-6 and TRBJ2-1): DAGVTQSPTHLIKTRGQQVTLRCSPKSGHDTVSWYQQALGQGPQFIFQYYEEEERQRGNFPDRFSGHQFPNYSSELNVNALLLGDSALYLCATSADLWSSYNEQFFGPGTRLTVL.

The chain is built from TRBV7-2 and TRBJ2-2, with 7 bases lining up with TRBD2. Losses at the gene ends were 1 base for V and 2 bases for J; bases not matched to a gene: 4. The CDR3 sequence is 16 residues long. Per the germline V gene, CDR1 is SGHTA and CDR2 is FQGNSA. Here the CDR3 reads CASSLDSGLNTGELFF. CDR3 coding DNA: TGTGCCAGCAGCTTAGATAGCGGGCTAAACACCGGGGAGCTGTTTTTT.

The chain is built from TRBV5-1 and TRBJ2-5; 7 bases fit TRBD2. Trimming removed 3 bases from V and 5 bases from J; junction bases left unmatched: 4. CDR1 and CDR2 (germline): SGHRS, YFSETQ. The CDR3 has 13 residues. The CDR3 loop reads CASSSIGGETQYF. The CDR3 DNA sequence: TGCGCCAGCAGCTCAATCGGGGGGGAGACCCAGTACTTC.

This clone was recorded only once. The chain recombines TRBV21-1 with TRBJ1-2. TRBV21-1 is a recognized pseudogene. The CDR3 consists of 14 residues. The CDR3: CASSSPQSNYGYTF. The CDR3 DNA is TGTGCCAGCAGCTCGCCCCAAAGTAACTATGGCTACACCTTC.

The gene calls are TRBV7-2 and TRBJ1-6; D is uncertain. Germline V CDR1 and CDR2: SGHTA, FQGNSA. Trimming shortened V by 2 bases and J by 15 bases, and 17 bases separated the two germline ends. The CDR3 is 14 residues long. The CDR3 protein is CASSLLPDPLVLHF. CDR3 DNA: TGTGCCAGCAGCTTACTTCCCGACCCCCTGGTCCTCCACTTT.

The V call is TRBV6-6, the J call TRBJ1-5; D is perhaps TRBD1 (6 bases). The CDR3 extends over 14 amino acids. The V end lost 5 bases, the J end lost 3 bases, and 11 bases lay between the germline ends. CDR1 MNHNY and CDR2 SVGAGI come from the germline V gene (reference sequence). In nucleotides, the CDR3 is TGTGCCAGCAGTCAGGGGTTTCCCAATCAGCCCCAGCATTTT. Translation: CASSQGFPNQPQHF.

This chain joins TRBV28 and TRBJ2-7; perhaps TRBD1 as D (6 bases). Deletions cut 2 bases from V and 4 bases from J, with 18 bases between. Germline V lookup: CDR1 MDHEN, CDR2 SYDVKM. This CDR3 comprises 16 residues. The DNA of the CDR3 is TGTGCCAGCAGTTTACCCTCAGGGGCCCTTGGGTACGAGCAGTACTTC. Translated, it gives CASSLPSGALGYEQYF.

This chain uses TRBV28 with TRBJ2-5, with TRBD1 matching 7 bases. Per the germline V gene, CDR1 is MDHEN and CDR2 is SYDVKM. The CDR3 length is 16 residues. V lost 3 bases to trimming and J lost 0 bases; unmatched junction nucleotides: 7. The CDR3 sequence: CASSFSSGQNQETQYF. Written as DNA, the CDR3 is TGTGCCAGCAGTTTCAGCTCGGGACAGAACCAAGAGACCCAGTACTTC.

The V and J genes are TRBV30 and TRBJ1-6, with 7 bases lining up with TRBD1. The CDR3 totals 12 residues. The trim removed 2 bases at V and 14 bases at J, leaving 6 bases unmatched. Germline CDR1 GTSNPN, CDR2 SVGIG (reference sequence). The CDR3 sequence is CAWSPRQGTLHF. The CDR3 DNA sequence: TGTGCCTGGAGTCCCCGACAGGGAACCCTCCACTTT.

This rearrangement joins TRBV30 to TRBJ2-1; D remains unclear. Germline V gene data show CDR1 as GTSNPN and CDR2 as SVGIG (reference sequence). Trimming left V 4 bases short and J 3 bases short, with 13 bases between. The CDR3 has 14 residues. The CDR3 coding sequence is TGTGCCTGGACCCCCCTAGTAGACTACAATGAGCAGTTCTTC. It encodes CAWTPLVDYNEQFF.

The chain joins TRBV4-1 to TRBJ1-3, with a possible D match to TRBD1 (5 bases). The CDR3 covers 16 residues. The germline V gene encodes CDR1 MGHRA and CDR2 YSYEKL. Trimming removed 0 bases from V and 2 bases from J, with 11 bases in between. As DNA, the CDR3 is TGCGCCAGCAGCCAAGAGGCGACACAGGCTGGAAACACCATATATTTT. Translating it yields CASSQEATQAGNTIYF.

The rearrangement joins TRBV18 to TRBJ1-6; D uncertain. V lost 4 bases to trimming and J lost 9 bases, with 10 bases between them. Per the germline V gene, CDR1 is KGHSH and CDR2 is LQKENI. This CDR3 has 13 amino acids. CDR3 loop: CASSLNPRSPLHF. In nucleotides, the CDR3 is TGTGCCAGCTCACTCAACCCCCGTTCACCCCTCCACTTT.

The chain combines TRBV5-1 with TRBJ2-1; the match to TRBD2 covers 11 bases. The CDR3 has 18 amino acids. The germline V gene has CDR1 SGHRS and CDR2 YFSETQ. With V trimmed by 1 base and J by 9 bases, 15 bases remained unmatched. The CDR3 reads CASSLILAGAKKEVEQFF. The DNA for the CDR3 is TGCGCCAGCAGCTTGATACTAGCGGGAGCTAAGAAGGAGGTTGAGCAGTTCTTC.

The chain employs TRBV6-2 or TRBV6-3 and TRBJ2-3; 7 nucleotides agree with TRBD1. Per germline, CDR1 MNHEY and CDR2 SVGEGT. The CDR3 is made up of 18 amino acids. J gave up 1 base and V 0 bases, and 10 bases lay outside the gene matches. The CDR3 here is CASSYSPRRDSRTDTQYF. DNA for the CDR3: TGTGCCAGCAGTTACTCTCCACGCCGGGACAGCCGCACAGATACGCAGTATTTT.